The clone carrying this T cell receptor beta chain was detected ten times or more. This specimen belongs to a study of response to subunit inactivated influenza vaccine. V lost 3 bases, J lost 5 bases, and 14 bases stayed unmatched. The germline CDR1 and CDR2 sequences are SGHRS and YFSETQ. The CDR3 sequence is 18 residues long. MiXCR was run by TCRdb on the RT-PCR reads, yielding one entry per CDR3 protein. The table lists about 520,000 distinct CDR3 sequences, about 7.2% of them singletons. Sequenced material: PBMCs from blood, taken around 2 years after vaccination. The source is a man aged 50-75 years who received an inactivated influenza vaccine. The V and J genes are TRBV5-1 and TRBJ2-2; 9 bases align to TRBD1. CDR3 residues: CASSSHRAGTGPTGELFF. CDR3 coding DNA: TGCGCCAGCAGCTCTCACAGAGCCGGGACAGGGCCAACCGGGGAGCTGTTTTTT. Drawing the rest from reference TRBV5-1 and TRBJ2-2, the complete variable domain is KAGVTQTPRYLIKTRGQQVTLSCSPISGHRSVSWYQQTPGQGLQFLFEYFSETQRNKGNFPGRFSGRQFSNSRSEMNVSTLELGDSALYLCASSSHRAGTGPTGELFFGEGSRLTVL.